This record looks at one T cell receptor (beta chain) sequence and its context. The data originate from a study of T cells expressing NK-cell markers. About the study: HCMV serostatus: seven of eight sequenced donors positive, one negative.

Germline CDR1 and CDR2: SEHNR and FQNEAQ (reference sequence). The CDR3 runs 12 residues. TCRdb reprocessed the 5' RACE reads; each CDR3 protein has one entry and no DNA is given. Its clone listing holds about 440,000 distinct CDR3 sequences. Material: blood T cells: a sorted CD56 or NKG2C T cell subset, CD4+ or CD8+ T cells, or bulk PBMC T cells (not recorded which). The sequence came from a woman aged 18 to 75 in good health. The rearrangement uses TRBV7-9 and TRBJ1-1; no DNA is available, so the TRBD1 call from TCRdb remains unchecked. CDR3 in amino acids: CASSVTGVEAFF.